This TCR beta chain was identified in a study of PD-1 blockade in classical Hodgkin lymphoma. Study context: Patients had nivolumab dosed at 3 mg/kg, delivered intravenously every 2 weeks. The study, taken as a whole, reports: Later analyses included only patients treated at least 1 year post-ASCT. Reports described newly diagnosed patients as having lower baseline TCR diversity than healthy donors.

Comment on this clone: Its antigen remains unknown.

In every patient, relapse followed autologous stem cell transplantation, while exposure to brentuximab vedotin differed. Best responses were complete response, partial response or progressive disease. Trimming removed 6 bases at V and 5 bases at J, with 9 bases between. The CDR3 runs to 12 residues. Germline CDR1 is WSHSY and CDR2 is SAAADI. The protocol was immunoSEQ multiplex PCR, while the TCRdb copy is restricted to in-frame clones and leaves out a portion. The table includes about 63,000 clones, 88% detected once. The sample here was peripheral blood mononuclear cells (PBMCs), taken before the second cycle of nivolumab. This clonotype originated in a human donor with classical Hodgkin lymphoma. The chain employs TRBV10-2 and TRBJ2-3; D ambiguous. CDR3 residues: CASSDDGDTQYF. The CDR3, as DNA: TGCGCCAGCAGCGACGACGGAGATACGCAGTATTTT.